The 3 T cell receptor beta chains presented below share a single source sample, sequenced in a study of cytomegalovirus exposure and HLA in healthy donors. PCR involved 60 Vbeta and 13 Jbeta primers. Sequenced by immunoSEQ multiplex PCR; TCRdb stores in-frame clones only, minus some. The repertoire includes hundreds of thousands of clones, over 75% of them detected once, and roughly 1.9% sits in the top ten. Source material: PBMCs. All receptors derive from a male donor in good health and CMV-seronegative.

This clone was observed a single time. The chain uses TRBV2 and TRBJ1-1; the D gene is possibly TRBD1 (5 bases). This CDR3 comprises 13 residues. The germline V gene encodes CDR1 SNHLY and CDR2 FYNNEI. Trimming removed 8 bases at V and 4 bases at J, with 14 bases between. The CDR3 DNA sequence: TGTGCCAGCCGGAGTTGGGGGGGCACTGAAGCTTTCTTT. This encodes CASRSWGGTEAFF.

The CDR3 reads CASSEHTRGDAGNTIYF. The CDR3 DNA follows: TGTGCCAGCAGTGAACATACCAGGGGGGATGCTGGAAACACCATATATTTT. J is TRBJ1-3 and V is TRBV25-1; 7 bases are a match to TRBD1. The J segment lost 2 bases and the V segment lost 2 bases, leaving 9 bases of the junction unmatched. Germline assignment: CDR1 MGHDK and CDR2 SYGVNS. The CDR3 length is 17 residues.

The chain has TRBV20-1 and TRBJ2-7, with TRBD2 matching 8 bases. CDR3 length equals 11 residues. V shed 3 bases and J 11 bases; nucleotides not matched to a gene: 6. Germline V gene lookup returns CDR1 DFQATT and CDR2 SNEGSKA (reference sequence). The CDR3 reads CSARGLEVEYF. The CDR3 coding sequence is TGCAGTGCTAGGGGACTAGAAGTTGAGTACTTC.